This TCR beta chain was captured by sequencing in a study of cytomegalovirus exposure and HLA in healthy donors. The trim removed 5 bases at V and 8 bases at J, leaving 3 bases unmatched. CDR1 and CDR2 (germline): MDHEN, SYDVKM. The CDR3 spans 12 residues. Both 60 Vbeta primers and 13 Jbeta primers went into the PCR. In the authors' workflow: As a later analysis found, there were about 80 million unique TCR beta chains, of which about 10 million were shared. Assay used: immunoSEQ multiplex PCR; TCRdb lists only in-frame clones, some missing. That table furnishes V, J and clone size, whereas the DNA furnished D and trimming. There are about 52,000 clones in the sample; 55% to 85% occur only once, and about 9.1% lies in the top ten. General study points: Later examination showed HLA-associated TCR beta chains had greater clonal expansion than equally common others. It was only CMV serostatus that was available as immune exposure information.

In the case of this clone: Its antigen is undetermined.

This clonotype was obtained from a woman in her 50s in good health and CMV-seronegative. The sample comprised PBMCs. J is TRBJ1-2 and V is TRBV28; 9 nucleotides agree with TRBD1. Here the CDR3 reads CASSRQGVGYTF. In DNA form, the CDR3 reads TGTGCCAGCAGTCGACAGGGGGTCGGCTACACCTTC.